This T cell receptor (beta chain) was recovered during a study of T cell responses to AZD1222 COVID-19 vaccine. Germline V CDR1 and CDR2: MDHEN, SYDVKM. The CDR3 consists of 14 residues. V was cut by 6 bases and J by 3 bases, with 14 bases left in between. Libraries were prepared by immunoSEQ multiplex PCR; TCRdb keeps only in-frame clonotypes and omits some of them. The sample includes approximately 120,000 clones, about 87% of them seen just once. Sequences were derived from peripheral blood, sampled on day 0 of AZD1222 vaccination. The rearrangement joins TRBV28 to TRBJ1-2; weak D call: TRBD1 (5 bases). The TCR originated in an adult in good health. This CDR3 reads CASSPLGADYGYTF. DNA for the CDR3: TGTGCCAGCAGCCCTCTCGGGGCCGACTATGGCTACACCTTC.